This TCR beta chain was recovered during a study of siplizumab effects on memory and regulatory T cells. The method was immunoSEQ multiplex PCR; TCRdb's version includes in-frame clones alone and lacks a portion of them. The table has about 100,000 clones, 75% to 95% seen once. Points on this clone: Antigen specificity is unknown.

Study results and limitations: Naive or memory phenotype assignment was not possible for roughly 75-95% of proliferating CD4+ or CD8+ clones.

This receptor was taken from a human donor in good health. Specimen: CD4+ T cells sorted from blood.

CDR3 bases: TGTGCCAGCAGCTTAGGCGGGGGCTCCTACAATGAGCAGTTCTTC. Translation: CASSLGGGSYNEQFF. V usage is TRBV11-2 and J usage is TRBJ2-1; TRBD2 aligns across 7 bases. The CDR3 is 15 amino acids. Trimming cost V 1 base and J 0 bases; bases outside gene matches: 0. The germline V gene has CDR1 SGHAT and CDR2 FQNNGV. Based on the CDR3 plus reference TRBV11-2 and TRBJ2-1, the full variable domain is EAGVAQSPRYKIIEKRQSVAFWCNPISGHATLYWYQQILGQGPKLLIQFQNNGVVDDSQLPKDRFSAERLKGVDSTLKIQPAKLEDSAVYLCASSLGGGSYNEQFFGPGTRLTVL.